The 2 T cell receptor beta chains given below trace back to one sample, sequenced in a study of cytomegalovirus exposure and HLA in healthy donors. This PCR relied on a set of 60 Vbeta primers and 13 Jbeta primers. Sequencing was performed with immunoSEQ multiplex PCR; in TCRdb, only in-frame clones are kept and a portion is missing. The sample lists 150,000 to 200,000 clones, approximately 71% occurring once. Sequenced material: PBMCs. The receptors were sampled from a woman in her 40s in good health and CMV-seropositive.

CDR3 region: CASTGDSGTQSGYEQYF. CDR3 in DNA: TGCGCCAGCACGGGGGATAGCGGGACCCAAAGTGGCTACGAGCAGTACTTC. The V gene is TRBV5-1, the J gene TRBJ2-7, with 8 bases that match TRBD2. Losses at the gene ends were 6 bases for V and 3 bases for J; bases not matched to a gene: 17. The CDR3 runs 17 residues. CDR1 and CDR2 from the germline V gene are SGHRS and YFSETQ.

V and J are TRBV7-9 and TRBJ1-2; 8 bases line up with TRBD1. The junction had 13 bases not matched to a gene; V was cut back by 7 bases and J by 6 bases. CDR3 length: 15 residues. Germline CDR1 reads SEHNR; CDR2 reads FQNEAQ (reference sequence). Here the CDR3 reads CASTNSDRESNGYTF. The CDR3 DNA reads TGTGCCAGCACCAATTCGGACAGGGAGTCCAATGGCTACACCTTC.